A selection of T cell receptor beta chains follows, all from one sample in a study of metastatic and nonmetastatic thyroid tumors. TCRdb re-called clones from the PCR reads using MiXCR. Of fewer than 40,000 clones listed, under 20% are singletons. The sequenced sample was tumor tissue. Every receptor here comes from a female donor with papillary thyroid cancer or a benign thyroid nodule (not recorded which). Some clones in this sample may be carry-over from other donors' samples. The CDR3 runs from the conserved cysteine through the conserved F or W. Fields, in order: D gene, V gene, clone size, J gene, CDR3 protein, CDR3 DNA. D genes are given only for firm matches. The size entry is marked missing in some rows and otherwise reads once, few, many or a size class.

.	TRBV6-5	.	TRBJ1-6	CASSYCTSPSSPIHF	TGTGCCAGCAGTTACTGTACTTCTCCCAGTTCACCCATCCACTTT
.	TRBV5-1	many	TRBJ1-2	CASSSGQFPDGYTF	TGCGCCAGCAGCTCTGGACAGTTTCCCGATGGCTACACCTTC
.	TRBV7-2	many	TRBJ2-1	CASSHTSTGRHSYEQFF	TGTGCCAGCAGCCACACATCGACAGGACGCCATTCGTATGAGCAGTTCTTC
.	TRBV6-2/TRBV6-3	.	TRBJ2-7	CASSYSSSREQYF	TGTGCCAGCAGTTACTCTAGCTCCCGCGAGCAGTACTTC
.	TRBV6-2/TRBV6-3	medium-sized	TRBJ2-1	CASTGTPSSYNEQFF	TGTGCCAGCACCGGGACTCCAAGCTCCTACAATGAGCAGTTCTTC
.	TRBV14	many	TRBJ2-7	CASSQGTEQYF	TGTGCCAGCAGCCAAGGTACCGAGCAGTACTTC
TRBD2	TRBV28	few	TRBJ2-1	CASSSRGLEGGYNEQFF	TGTGCCAGCAGCTCGCGTGGGCTAGAGGGAGGGTACAATGAGCAGTTCTTC
.	TRBV9	.	TRBJ1-2	CASSRHEYGYTF	TGTGCCAGCAGCCGTCATGAATATGGCTACACCTTC
TRBD2	TRBV29-1	.	TRBJ2-1	CSVEMGGGGFEQFF	TGCAGCGTTGAAATGGGGGGCGGGGGGTTTGAGCAGTTCTTC
.	TRBV12-3/TRBV12-4	many	TRBJ2-3	CASKAGNTDTQYF	TGTGCCAGCAAAGCAGGGAACACAGATACGCAGTATTTT
.	TRBV5-5	.	TRBJ1-5	CASSVRGAGNQPQHF	TGTGCCAGCAGTGTCCGGGGGGCCGGCAATCAGCCCCAGCATTTT
.	TRBV6-1	few	TRBJ1-6	CASSEAMGGDPSPLHF	TGTGCCAGCAGTGAAGCTATGGGGGGGGACCCCTCACCCCTCCACTTT
.	TRBV5-4	many	TRBJ1-2	CASSNGRLLWSYTF	TGTGCCAGCAGCAATGGACGGCTACTATGGAGCTACACCTTC
TRBD2	TRBV5-6	.	TRBJ2-1	CASSLLSSGSKLNEQFF	TGTGCCAGCAGCCTGTTGTCTAGCGGGAGTAAATTGAATGAGCAGTTCTTC
.	TRBV6-5	few	TRBJ2-7	CASSYSEGTYYEQYF	TGTGCCAGCAGTTACTCGGAAGGGACTTACTACGAGCAGTACTTC
.	TRBV6-1	.	TRBJ2-3	CASSRQGEVVSDTQYF	TGTGCCAGCAGCCGCCAGGGGGAGGTTGTATCAGATACGCAGTATTTT
TRBD1	TRBV7-2	many	TRBJ1-5	CASSFLTGRNQPQHF	TGTGCCAGCAGCTTTTTGACAGGGCGCAATCAGCCCCAGCATTTT
TRBD2	TRBV10-2	many	TRBJ2-2	CATRLAGYTGELFF	TGCGCCACCAGACTAGCGGGATACACCGGGGAGCTGTTTTTT
.	TRBV6-2/TRBV6-3	.	TRBJ1-2	CASIYRPATFSGYTF	TGTGCCAGCATTTACCGGCCAGCCACCTTCAGTGGCTACACCTTC
.	TRBV20-1	many	TRBJ2-3	CSAKGGKADTQYF	TGCAGTGCTAAGGGGGGGAAGGCAGATACGCAGTATTTT
TRBD2	TRBV24-1	.	TRBJ2-5	CATSDPKPGGETQYF	TGTGCCACCAGTGATCCGAAGCCGGGGGGGGAGACCCAGTACTTC
.	TRBV20-1	.	TRBJ2-7	CSAREYSHEQYF	TGCAGTGCTAGAGAGTACAGCCACGAGCAGTACTTC
.	TRBV27	many	TRBJ2-1	CASRGPASYNEQFF	TGTGCCAGCCGCGGGCCAGCGTCCTACAATGAGCAGTTCTTC
TRBD1	TRBV7-9	many	TRBJ2-1	CASSRRQGAYNEQFF	TGTGCCAGCAGCCGAAGACAGGGTGCCTACAATGAGCAGTTCTTC
.	TRBV7-8	many	TRBJ2-1	CASSLGSGSNEQFF	TGTGCCAGCAGCTTAGGTTCAGGGAGCAATGAGCAGTTCTTC
.	TRBV7-9	many	TRBJ2-5	CASRSGPGETQYF	TGTGCCAGCCGGAGCGGGCCGGGGGAGACCCAGTACTTC
TRBD1	TRBV20-1	many	TRBJ2-5	CSARRRQGWETQYF	TGCAGTGCTAGACGCAGACAGGGGTGGGAGACCCAGTACTTC
TRBD1	TRBV19	few	TRBJ1-5	CASSTGTGMQPQHF	TGTGCCAGTAGTACCGGGACAGGGATGCAGCCCCAGCATTTT
.	TRBV28	many	TRBJ2-7	CASTGILVYGQYF	TGTGCCAGCACAGGGATCCTGGTTTACGGGCAGTACTTC
TRBD2	TRBV2	many	TRBJ2-5	CASSEGAGGGETQYF	TGTGCCAGCAGTGAAGGTGCTGGCGGGGGGGAGACCCAGTACTTC
.	TRBV4-2	.	TRBJ2-7	CASSLRPGGPNEQYF	TGTGCCAGCAGCCTGCGTCCCGGGGGGCCGAACGAGCAGTACTTC
TRBD1	TRBV6-5	many	TRBJ2-1	CASSYKRPGQAKDEQFF	TGTGCCAGCAGTTATAAGCGGCCGGGACAGGCCAAGGATGAGCAGTTCTTC
TRBD1	TRBV27	.	TRBJ2-7	CASKRGGPSYEQYF	TGTGCCAGCAAACGAGGGGGCCCTTCCTACGAGCAGTACTTC
.	TRBV27	many	TRBJ1-5	CASSLVGTSNQPQHF	TGTGCCAGCAGTTTAGTCGGGACATCCAATCAGCCCCAGCATTTT
.	TRBV12-3/TRBV12-4	medium-sized	TRBJ1-2	CASSWRGPYGYTF	TGTGCCAGCAGTTGGCGGGGACCATATGGCTACACCTTC
.	TRBV6-2/TRBV6-3	few	TRBJ2-6	CASRRDSFGGANVLTF	TGTGCCAGTAGGAGGGACTCGTTCGGGGGGGCCAACGTCCTGACTTTC
TRBD2	TRBV5-1	.	TRBJ2-5	CASSLAVAGRAETQYF	TGCGCCAGCAGCTTGGCGGTAGCGGGAAGGGCAGAGACCCAGTACTTC
.	TRBV28	many	TRBJ1-5	CASSLPQGGNQPQHF	TGTGCCAGCAGTTTACCCCAGGGTGGCAATCAGCCCCAGCATTTT
.	TRBV11-2	many	TRBJ2-7	CASSLFRAYEQYF	TGTGCCAGCAGCTTATTCAGGGCCTACGAGCAGTACTTC
TRBD1	TRBV10-3	.	TRBJ2-7	CANGTGGHTEQYF	TGTGCCAATGGGACAGGAGGTCATACGGAGCAGTACTTC
TRBD1	TRBV3-1	many	TRBJ2-3	CASSTLGGREKVDTQYF	TGTGCCAGCAGCACCTTAGGGGGCCGGGAAAAAGTAGATACGCAGTATTTT
.	TRBV7-2	many	TRBJ2-5	CASSFNAETQYF	TGTGCCAGCAGCTTTAATGCAGAGACCCAGTACTTC
.	TRBV6-1	many	TRBJ2-5	CASSSVLAAQETQYF	TGTGCCAGCAGTTCCGTATTAGCCGCACAAGAGACCCAGTACTTC
TRBD1	TRBV30	.	TRBJ1-1	CAWSAGTGGKNTEAFF	TGTGCCTGGAGTGCTGGGACAGGGGGGAAGAACACTGAAGCTTTCTTT
.	TRBV6-1	many	TRBJ1-3	CASRRDGRGNTIYF	TGTGCCAGCAGGCGGGACGGGCGAGGAAACACCATATATTTT
.	TRBV6-2/TRBV6-3	.	TRBJ2-3	CASSLFLEGSPTDTQYF	TGTGCCAGTAGCCTTTTTCTGGAGGGGAGCCCCACAGATACGCAGTATTTT
.	TRBV9	many	TRBJ2-3	CASSVGSLSNTQYF	TGTGCCAGCAGCGTAGGCTCTCTAAGCAATACGCAGTATTTT
.	TRBV11-3	.	TRBJ2-2	CASSAWGFRDTGELFF	TGTGCCAGCAGCGCGTGGGGTTTCCGGGACACCGGGGAGCTGTTTTTT
TRBD2	TRBV9	once	TRBJ2-2	CASIAGLAVTGELFF	TGTGCCAGCATAGCCGGACTAGCTGTCACCGGGGAGCTGTTTTTT